This T cell receptor (beta chain) originates from a study of blood T cell repertoires in COVID-19 (dated by TCRdb to the early 2020s). Study-wide context: Samples covering the acute and convalescent phases of COVID-19 were provided by collaborators in the United States, Italy and Spain. The prospective study material was composed of cDNA or gDNA derived from T cells, B-cell-depleted T cells, or PBMCs. Subjects who had been exposed to COVID-19, were actively infected with it, or had recovered from it provided the deeply sampled blood TCRbeta repertoires that made up the dataset. The repertoires were made available in a free public database intended to serve as a resource for research on the immune response to SARS-CoV-2. The samples were drawn from the first 160 participants of the ongoing ImmuneRACE study and from over a thousand subjects provided by 6 global collaborators. Sample metadata almost always included a de-identified subject ID, COVID-19 status, age in years and sex. Where available, HLA class I and class II types were taken from metadata supplied by the sample provider and were not determined by assay-based typing. The full study reports these points: The quantity of clinical and demographic metadata differed by source and by participant and was supplied without curation.

Comments on this clone: The antigen this receptor binds is unknown. No quality values exist for individual bases; no much larger clone is one base distant.

Participants in the prospective study were enrolled through a virtual design, were aged roughly 18 to 100 years, and lived in some 24 United States geographic areas. Cohort assignment in the prospective study relied on participant-reported clinical history from a screening survey and a study questionnaire. A participant counted as exposed if, within 2 weeks of entering the study, that participant had been in contact with someone who had a PCR-confirmed or clinician-diagnosed COVID-19 case. In the prospective study, mobile phlebotomists collected whole blood, serum and a nasopharyngeal or oropharyngeal swab from each participant. Prospective study participants could optionally give additional blood draws and questionnaires over an approximately 2-month period. Prospective study blood samples were shipped either frozen or at room temperature before DNA extraction. Trimming takes 6 bases off V and 3 bases off J; junction bases not matched to a gene: 10. Spanning cysteine to phenylalanine, the CDR3 consists of 15 amino acids. Left in the record is the CDR3 DNA by itself, 45 bases read in frame from the first base. Via the germline V gene (reference sequence), CDR1 is LNHDA and CDR2 SQIVND.

TCRbeta CDR3 regions were amplified from genomic DNA using the immunoSEQ Assay, a bias-controlled multiplex PCR. Concerning the study's data processing: The number of nucleated cells in each sample was estimated from the amplification of reference gene primers within the assay. Sequence reads were collapsed and filtered to measure the absolute abundance of every unique TCRbeta CDR3 rearrangement. For each sample, productive Simpson clonality was calculated by taking the square root of Simpson's diversity index across productive rearrangements. TCRdb's version of the immuneACCESS table is confined to in-frame rearrangements and falls short of the full clone set. An unresolved V gene accounts for under half of the shortfall where checked; the remainder is of unknown origin. D and trimming were read from the DNA, whereas the V and J calls and clone size are those reported in that table. For this sample the table gives around 250,000 clones, of which around 83% were detected only once. Of the sample, around 5% falls within the top ten clones.

Material: PBMCs or T cells enriched from blood (not recorded which). The receptor's source is a man in his forties who had been exposed to COVID-19. The sequence is built from TRBV19 and TRBJ2-7; 8 middle bases align to TRBD1. The nucleotide sequence reads TGTGCCAGTAGCAGGACAGGGAAGGGGGACTACGAGCAGTACTTC. The encoded protein is CASSRTGKGDYEQYF.